Below are 16 T cell receptor beta chains sequenced from a single sample in a study of T cells after yellow fever vaccination. TCRdb fed the 5' RACE reads into MiXCR, producing one record per CDR3 protein. This repertoire shows about 170,000 distinct CDR3 sequences, around 10% found once; its top ten account for 36%. The sample was CD8+ T cells sorted from PBMCs, taken 15 days after the yellow fever booster vaccination. These TCRs come from a young man who received the YFV17D yellow fever vaccine.

The gene calls are TRBV25-1 and TRBJ2-5; D not certain. Trimming took off 1 base at V and 7 bases at J, with 7 bases between the two ends. Germline assignment: CDR1 MGHDK and CDR2 SYGVNS. The CDR3 has 12 residues. The chain's CDR3 is CASSESAGTQYF. DNA for the CDR3: TGTGCCAGCAGTGAATCCGCTGGGACCCAGTACTTC.

This clonotype was detected many times. This chain uses TRBV4-3 with TRBJ2-1; 7 bases are shared with TRBD1. CDR3 length equals 16 residues. After removal of 4 bases from V and 7 bases from J, the junction contained 13 bases not matched to a gene. Germline V gene lookup returns CDR1 LGHNA and CDR2 YSLEER. CDR3 protein: CASSRRGGAEWNEQFF. In DNA, the CDR3 is TGCGCCAGCAGCCGAAGAGGGGGCGCGGAATGGAATGAGCAGTTCTTC.

This clonotype was seen a few times. V gene TRBV4-1 combines with J gene TRBJ2-7; possible D gene TRBD1, 6 bases. The CDR3 length is 13 residues. Trimming took off 2 bases at V and 6 bases at J, with 11 bases between the two ends. CDR1 and CDR2 from the germline V gene are MGHRA and YSYEKL. DNA of the CDR3: TGCGCCAGCAGCCAATATCTAGGGGGCGAGCAGTACGTC. This encodes CASSQYLGGEQYV.

This clonotype was recorded at least ten times. This chain connects TRBV3-1 to TRBJ1-1, with D unclear. Germline loops: CDR1 LGHDT, CDR2 YNNKEL (reference sequence). Between the trimmed V and J ends, which lost 1 base and 3 bases, there was a span of 9 bases. This CDR3 is 14 amino acids long. CDR3 amino acids: CASSQGNGDTEAFF. The CDR3 DNA sequence: TGTGCCAGCAGCCAAGGCAACGGGGACACTGAAGCTTTCTTT.

This chain joins TRBV6-5 and TRBJ1-4, with D perhaps matching TRBD1 (5 bases). CDR1 is MNHEY, CDR2 SVGAGI, per germline. Trimming removed 2 bases at V and 1 base at J, with 8 bases between. The CDR3 contains 15 residues. CDR3 bases: TGTGCCAGCAGTTACGGGGGGTTAACTAATGAAAAACTGTTTTTT. Amino acid sequence: CASSYGGLTNEKLFF.

The table lists this clonotype with a few counts. The chain uses TRBV11-1 and TRBJ2-7; the D gene is possibly TRBD2 (6 bases). The CDR3 totals 16 residues. Trimming stripped 3 bases from V and 4 bases from J, with 19 bases between. Germline values: CDR1 SGHAT, CDR2 FQDESV (reference sequence). Here the CDR3 DNA reads TGTGCCAGCAGCTTCGGGACTTCTAATCTCCCATACGAGCAGTACGTC. As protein: CASSFGTSNLPYEQYV.

There are many counts of this clonotype. The chain links TRBV5-5 to TRBJ2-4, with D unclear. The V end lost 1 base, the J end lost 0 bases, and 11 bases lay between the germline ends. Germline CDR1 is SGHKS and CDR2 is YYEKEE (reference sequence). The CDR3 runs 16 residues. CDR3 sequence reads: CASSLRRFSAKNIQYF. CDR3 coding DNA: TGTGCCAGCAGCTTGCGGCGATTTTCAGCCAAAAACATTCAGTACTTC.

In its sample, this clonotype was seen many times. The chain carries TRBV27 and TRBJ1-5; D remains unclear. The CDR3 totals 13 residues. Germline CDR1 is MNHEY and CDR2 is SMNVEV (reference sequence). Trimming took 3 bases from V and 0 from J, leaving 3 bases between them. CDR3 coding DNA: TGTGCCAGCAGTTTGGGTAGCAATCAGCCCCAGCATTTT. Residues: CASSLGSNQPQHF.

This clonotype turned up a few times. This chain connects TRBV6-5 to TRBJ1-6; D is possibly TRBD1 (5 bases). Trimming took off 4 bases at V and 8 bases at J, with 15 bases between the two ends. The CDR3 is 15 residues long. Germline-derived CDR1 and CDR2 are MNHEY and SVGAGI. This chain's CDR3 is CASSSFRERHSPLHF. DNA for the CDR3: TGTGCCAGCAGTTCCTTCAGGGAACGGCATTCACCCCTCCACTTT.

This clonotype was recorded a few times. The V and J genes are TRBV9 and TRBJ2-7; 7 nucleotides match TRBD1. The CDR3 consists of 14 residues. CDR1 is SGDLS and CDR2 is YYNGEE in the germline V gene. V shed 0 bases, J shed 5 bases, and the junction held 5 bases outside the gene matches. The CDR3 loop is CASSVEAGGHEQYF. Written as DNA, the CDR3 is TGTGCCAGCAGCGTAGAGGCAGGGGGTCACGAGCAGTACTTC. The full variable domain, its missing parts supplied by reference TRBV9 and TRBJ2-7, is DSGVTQTPKHLITATGQRVTLRCSPRSGDLSVYWYQQSLDQGLQFLIQYYNGEERAKGNILERFSAQQFPDLHSELNLSSLELGDSALYFCASSVEAGGHEQYFGPGTRLTVT.

The chain combines TRBV29-1 with TRBJ2-1, with D unresolved. The V end lost 0 bases, the J end lost 0 bases, and 9 bases lay between the germline ends. The length of the CDR3 is 15 residues. CDR1 is SQVTM, CDR2 ANQGSEA, per germline. The CDR3 loop reads CSVEDRTTSYNEQFF. CDR3 bases: TGCAGCGTTGAAGACCGTACTACCTCCTACAATGAGCAGTTCTTC.

The chain carries TRBV6-1 and TRBJ2-3; TRBD2 aligns across 10 bases. From germline, CDR1 is MNHNS and CDR2 SASEGT. The CDR3 length is 16 residues. Unmatched junction bases numbered 5, after V lost 2 bases and J lost 3 bases. The DNA of the CDR3 is TGTGCCAGCAGTGAACTGGTAGCGGGGGGTACAGATACGCAGTATTTT. Translation gives CASSELVAGGTDTQYF.

For this clonotype: One junction end does not reproduce the germline sequence, and a read error may be involved. The V and J genes are TRBV12-3 or TRBV12-4 and TRBJ1-2; TRBD1 matches 7 bases. This CDR3 is built from 12 residues. The CDR3 reads CASRSRLRQGVF. CDR3 nucleotide sequence: TGTGCCAGCAGGTCGAGATTAAGACAGGGAGTCTTC.

This clonotype was picked up a small number of times. The chain employs TRBV4-1 and TRBJ2-7; 10 nucleotides match TRBD1. CDR1 MGHRA and CDR2 YSYEKL come from the germline V gene. Losses at the gene ends were 3 bases for V and 1 base for J; bases not matched to a gene: 6. There are 16 residues in the CDR3. CDR3: CASSHAGTGESYEQYV. The CDR3 DNA is TGCGCCAGCAGCCATGCCGGGACAGGGGAATCCTACGAGCAGTACGTC.

This clonotype was detected many times. The DNA for the CDR3 is TGTGCCAGCAGTGAAAGTGAAGGGGGCGGCTATGGCTACACCTTC. Its protein is CASSESEGGGYGYTF. The chain carries TRBV6-1 and TRBJ1-2, with TRBD1 matching 7 bases. The V gene end was trimmed by 2 bases and the J gene end by 4 bases; junction bases not matched to a gene: 7. This CDR3 comprises 15 residues. CDR1 MNHNS and CDR2 SASEGT come from the germline V gene.

The chain links TRBV4-1 to TRBJ2-1; the match to TRBD2 covers 7 bases. The trim removed 1 base at V and 2 bases at J, leaving 8 bases unmatched. Germline-derived CDR1 and CDR2 are MGHRA and YSYEKL. The CDR3 spans 17 residues. DNA for the CDR3: TGCGCCAGCAGCCAAGTGAGACGGGGGGTGACCTACAATGAGCAGTTCTTC. Translating it yields CASSQVRRGVTYNEQFF.